The present entry profiles one T cell receptor beta chain with its context. Clones were sequenced by immunoSEQ multiplex PCR, and TCRdb holds only the in-frame ones, with some missing. The data hold 6,000 to 7,500 clones, with roughly nine tenths observed a single time. The V gene lost 5 bases and the J gene lost 2 bases, with 27 bases spanning the gap. Germline CDR1 reads LNHDA; CDR2 reads SQIVND (reference sequence). The CDR3 consists of 19 residues. The data originate from a study of chemoradiotherapy in HPV16-positive cancers. The material sequenced was tumor tissue, taken from a patient who underwent chemoradiotherapy. J is TRBJ1-2 and V is TRBV19; perhaps TRBD1 as D (5 bases). The origin of this receptor is a human donor with HPV-associated anogenital cancer. The CDR3 DNA follows: TGTGCCAGTAGTGCCCGCGCGGGGGATAGGGGATGGGCCAACTATGGCTACACCTTC. Translated, it gives CASSARAGDRGWANYGYTF.